These 20 T cell receptor beta chains originate from one sample sequenced in a study of T cells after yellow fever vaccination (dated by TCRdb to between 2018 and 2020). The sample's treatment or condition label, in plain terms: live attenuated yellow fever vaccine strain. The library relied on 5' RACE. Sequencer: Illumina HiSeq 2500. TCRdb reprocessing: public reads trimmed at Q25 with fastp, clones called with MiXCR, in-frame beta chains kept. Merged by CDR3 protein, the rows form single entries marked with the most common genes and DNA. The sample records hundreds of thousands of distinct CDR3 sequences, 8% to 10% of which are singletons. The ten top clones hold more than 15% of the sample. The sample consisted of PBMCs, taken on the day of the first yellow fever vaccination. All receptors come from a young man who received the YFV17D yellow fever vaccine.

There are many counts of this clonotype. V and J are TRBV2 and TRBJ2-7; D unclear. This CDR3 contains 14 residues. Trimming stripped 9 bases from V and 0 bases from J, with 15 bases between. Germline V gene sequence: CDR1 SNHLY, CDR2 FYNNEI. For the CDR3, the DNA is TGTGCCAGTTCCTCCCTGACATTCTCCTACGAGCAGTACTTC. The encoded protein is CASSSLTFSYEQYF.

In its sample, this clonotype was seen a few times. The chain is built from TRBV5-1 and TRBJ2-1; 13 bases match TRBD2. The germline V gene has CDR1 SGHRS and CDR2 YFSETQ. V gave up 3 bases and J gave up 5 bases; unmatched junction bases: 14. This CDR3 is 19 amino acids long. CDR3 nucleotides: TGCGCCAGCAGCTCGGGACTAGCGGGGTATACCTATCCCCACAATGAGCAGTTCTTC. It encodes CASSSGLAGYTYPHNEQFF.

This clonotype turned up a few times. The chain joins TRBV5-1 to TRBJ2-2; weak D call: TRBD1 (6 bases). CDR1 SGHRS and CDR2 YFSETQ come from the germline V gene. CDR3 length: 15 amino acids. Trimming took off 0 bases at V and 8 bases at J, with 14 bases between the two ends. The CDR3 region has the DNA TGCGCCAGCAGCTTGGAACAGGGTGACGTAGGGGAGCTGTTTTTT. Translating it yields CASSLEQGDVGELFF.

J is TRBJ2-2 and V is TRBV27; 8 nucleotides match TRBD1. This CDR3 is built from 13 residues. V lost 4 bases to trimming and J lost 6 bases; unmatched junction nucleotides: 1. The V gene's germline CDR1 is MNHEY and CDR2 SMNVEV (reference sequence). CDR3 sequence (DNA): TGTGCCAGCAGTTGGGGACAGGCCGGGGAGCTGTTTTTT. Protein: CASSWGQAGELFF.

V gene TRBV4-1 combines with J gene TRBJ2-1, with D hard to call. V shed 1 base and J shed 0 bases, with 13 bases lying between them. The CDR3 consists of 17 residues. Germline V lookup: CDR1 MGHRA, CDR2 YSYEKL. The CDR3 loop is CASSQVPGVSSYNEQFF. The CDR3 nucleotides read TGCGCCAGCAGCCAAGTTCCTGGGGTGAGCTCCTACAATGAGCAGTTCTTC.

J is TRBJ1-1 and V is TRBV20-1; D not resolved. The CDR3 has 14 amino acids. The germline V gene has CDR1 DFQATT and CDR2 SNEGSKA (reference sequence). Between the trimmed V and J ends, which lost 0 bases and 1 base, there was a span of 9 bases. In nucleotides, the CDR3 is TGCAGTGCTAGAGATCCAGGCAGGAACACTGAAGCTTTCTTT. Translation gives CSARDPGRNTEAFF.

This clonotype was seen only a few times. The J gene is TRBJ2-7, the V gene TRBV18; 8 nucleotides line up with TRBD1. There are 18 residues in the CDR3. Per the germline V gene, CDR1 is KGHSH and CDR2 is LQKENI. V lost 3 bases and J lost 2; bases outside the gene matches: 15. Written as DNA, the CDR3 is TGTGCCAGCTCACCGGGGCAGGGGGCTCCCAAATCTCCCTACGAGCAGTACTTC. This encodes CASSPGQGAPKSPYEQYF. The full variable domain, completed using reference TRBV18 and TRBJ2-7, is NAGVMQNPRHLVRRRGQEARLRCSPMKGHSHVYWYRQLPEEGLKFMVYLQKENIIDESGMPKERFSAEFPKEGPSILRIQQVVRGDSAAYFCASSPGQGAPKSPYEQYFGPGTRLTVT.

The chain joins TRBV30 to TRBJ2-3, with D perhaps TRBD2 (6 bases). The CDR3 has 15 amino acids. Germline assignment: CDR1 GTSNPN and CDR2 SVGIG (reference sequence). The V end lost 1 base, the J end lost 1 base, and 12 bases lay between the germline ends. The CDR3 sequence is CAWSALGLGTDTQYF. Written as DNA, the CDR3 is TGTGCCTGGAGTGCCTTGGGACTTGGCACAGATACGCAGTATTTT.

The chain uses TRBV2 and TRBJ1-1; 7 bases are shared with TRBD1. The CDR3 spans 13 residues. Trimming cost V 6 bases and J 0 bases; bases outside gene matches: 1. Looked up from germline, CDR1 is SNHLY and CDR2 is FYNNEI. As DNA, the CDR3 is TGTGCCAGCAGGGACAGGATGAACACTGAAGCTTTCTTT. Translated: CASRDRMNTEAFF.

This clonotype was seen a few times. CDR3 region: CASSRVKGGPLHF. CDR3 nucleotide sequence: TGTGCCAGCAGCCGGGTAAAGGGAGGGCCCCTCCACTTT. V is TRBV3-1 and J is TRBJ1-6; D not certain. The V end was cut by 4 bases, the J end by 13 bases, with 14 bases between. CDR1 is LGHDT, CDR2 YNNKEL, per germline (reference sequence). The CDR3 loop spans 13 amino acids.

The table lists this clonotype with a few counts. V and J are TRBV4-3 and TRBJ2-3; 11 bases match TRBD2. Losses at the gene ends were 2 bases for V and 2 bases for J; bases not matched to a gene: 3. The CDR3 loop spans 16 amino acids. CDR1 and CDR2 (germline): LGHNA, YSLEER. The CDR3 DNA sequence: TGCGCCAGCAGCCAACTAGCGGGGGGACCCACAGATACGCAGTATTTT. Translated: CASSQLAGGPTDTQYF.

The chain links TRBV12-3 or TRBV12-4 to TRBJ1-5; D possibly corresponds to TRBD1 (5 bases). The germline V and J ends were trimmed by 7 bases and 0 bases, with 13 bases remaining between them. The CDR3 length is 15 residues. CDR3 bases: TGTGCCAGCACTAGGGACGGAGATAGCAATCAGCCCCAGCATTTT. Protein sequence: CASTRDGDSNQPQHF.

This clonotype has ten or more counts. V is TRBV4-3 and J is TRBJ1-1; unclear D gene. Germline assignment: CDR1 LGHNA and CDR2 YSLEER. The CDR3 covers 13 residues. Trimming shortened V by 0 bases and J by 3 bases, and 5 bases separated the two germline ends. CDR3 residues: CASSQEKDTEAFF. The CDR3 DNA reads as TGCGCCAGCAGCCAAGAAAAGGACACTGAAGCTTTCTTT.

The chain uses TRBV6-5 and TRBJ1-2; D uncertain. The germline gives CDR1 MNHEY, CDR2 SVGAGI. V was pared by 6 bases and J by 1 base, with 12 bases between. This CDR3 has 14 amino acids. The CDR3 here is CASRYLAFNYGYTF. The CDR3 DNA follows: TGTGCCAGCAGATACCTAGCGTTTAACTATGGCTACACCTTC.

V usage is TRBV20-1 and J usage is TRBJ2-1; D is ambiguous. The germline V gene encodes CDR1 DFQATT and CDR2 SNEGSKA (reference sequence). V lost 0 bases to trimming and J lost 8 bases, with 14 bases between them. The CDR3 covers 14 residues. The CDR3 spells CSARDIVGNDEQFF. The DNA of the CDR3 is TGCAGTGCTAGAGATATCGTAGGGAACGATGAGCAGTTCTTC.

This clonotype was seen more than once but under ten times. The chain employs TRBV7-2 and TRBJ2-4; unclear D gene. V lost 1 base, J lost 2 bases, and 6 bases lay in between. The germline CDR1 and CDR2 sequences are SGHTA and FQGNSA. CDR3 size: 14 residues. CDR3: CASSLEATKNIQYF. The DNA for the CDR3 is TGTGCCAGCAGCTTAGAGGCCACCAAAAACATTCAGTACTTC.

In its sample, this clonotype was seen a few times. The chain uses TRBV27 and TRBJ2-1; D could derive from TRBD1 or TRBD2 (5 bases each). Between the trimmed V and J ends, which lost 3 bases and 11 bases, there was a span of 11 bases. From germline, CDR1 is MNHEY and CDR2 SMNVEV (reference sequence). This CDR3 comprises 12 residues. This CDR3 is CASSFLGRQQFF. The CDR3 DNA is TGTGCCAGCAGTTTTCTGGGACGACAGCAGTTCTTC.

This clonotype was observed at least ten times. This chain uses TRBV12-3 or TRBV12-4 with TRBJ2-2, with unresolved D. Trimming removed 7 bases at V and 1 base at J, with 13 bases between. The CDR3 runs 15 residues. CDR3: CASTSRALNTGELFF. The CDR3 DNA follows: TGTGCCAGCACCTCCCGGGCCCTGAACACCGGGGAGCTGTTTTTT.

This rearrangement joins TRBV5-1 to TRBJ2-1; D remains ambiguous. In germline, CDR1 is SGHRS, CDR2 YFSETQ. CDR3 size: 15 residues. V was cut by 1 base and J by 2 bases, with 10 bases left in between. This CDR3 is CASSLLTEAYNEQFF. In DNA form, the CDR3 reads TGCGCCAGCAGCTTGTTGACGGAAGCCTACAATGAGCAGTTCTTC.

This clonotype was counted ten times or more. This chain links TRBV4-1 with TRBJ2-1; 11 bases fit TRBD1. The ends lost 3 bases at V and 12 bases at J; junction bases unmatched: 13. Germline CDR1 reads MGHRA; CDR2 reads YSYEKL. This CDR3 comprises 16 residues. CDR3 in amino acids: CASSHTSGTGGYGQFF. CDR3 sequence (DNA): TGCGCCAGCAGCCACACATCCGGGACAGGGGGATACGGGCAGTTCTTC.